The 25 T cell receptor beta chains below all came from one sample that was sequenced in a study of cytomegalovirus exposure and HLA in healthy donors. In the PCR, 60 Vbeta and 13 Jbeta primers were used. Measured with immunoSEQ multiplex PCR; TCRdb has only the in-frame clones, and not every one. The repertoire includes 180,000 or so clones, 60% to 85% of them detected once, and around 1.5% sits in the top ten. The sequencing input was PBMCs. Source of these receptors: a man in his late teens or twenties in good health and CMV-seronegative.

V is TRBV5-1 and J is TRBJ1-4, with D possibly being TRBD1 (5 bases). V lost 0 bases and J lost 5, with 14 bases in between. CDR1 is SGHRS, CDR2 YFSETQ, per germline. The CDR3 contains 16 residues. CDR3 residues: CASSLAGNSQNEKLFF. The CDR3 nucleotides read TGCGCCAGCAGCTTGGCAGGGAACTCGCAAAATGAAAAACTGTTTTTT.

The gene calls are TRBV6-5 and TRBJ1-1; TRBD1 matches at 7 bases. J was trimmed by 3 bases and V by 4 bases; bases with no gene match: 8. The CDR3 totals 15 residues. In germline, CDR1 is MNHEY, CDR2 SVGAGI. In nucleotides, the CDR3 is TGTGCCAGCAGTTCCTACGGACAGGTGTACACTGAAGCTTTCTTT. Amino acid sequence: CASSSYGQVYTEAFF.

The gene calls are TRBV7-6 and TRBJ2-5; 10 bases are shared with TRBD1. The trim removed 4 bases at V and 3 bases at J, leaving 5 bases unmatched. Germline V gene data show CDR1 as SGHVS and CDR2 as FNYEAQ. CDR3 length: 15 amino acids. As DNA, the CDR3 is TGTGCCAGCAGCTCACGGGGGACAGGGGAAGAGACCCAGTACTTC. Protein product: CASSSRGTGEETQYF.

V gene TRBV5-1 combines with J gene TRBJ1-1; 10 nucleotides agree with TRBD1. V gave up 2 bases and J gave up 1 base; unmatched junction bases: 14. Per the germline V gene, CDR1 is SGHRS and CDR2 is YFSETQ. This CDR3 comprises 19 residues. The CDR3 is CASSLDAGWTGGRNTEAFF. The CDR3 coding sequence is TGCGCCAGCAGCTTAGACGCCGGTTGGACAGGGGGTAGGAACACTGAAGCTTTCTTT.

CDR3 DNA: TGTGCCAGCAGTTTTCGCCAGCGGGAGTTAGATACGCAGTATTTT. It codes for CASSFRQRELDTQYF. This chain connects TRBV27 to TRBJ2-3; 8 bases line up with TRBD2. Per the germline V gene, CDR1 is MNHEY and CDR2 is SMNVEV (reference sequence). CDR3 length: 15 residues. J was trimmed by 5 bases and V by 3 bases; bases with no gene match: 7.

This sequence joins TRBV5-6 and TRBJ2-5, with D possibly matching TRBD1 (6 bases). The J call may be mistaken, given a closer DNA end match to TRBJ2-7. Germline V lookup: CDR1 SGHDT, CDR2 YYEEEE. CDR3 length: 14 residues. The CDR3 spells CASSLAGVGYEQYF. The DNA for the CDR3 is TGTGCCAGCAGCTTGGCAGGGGTCGGGTACGAGCAGTACTTC.

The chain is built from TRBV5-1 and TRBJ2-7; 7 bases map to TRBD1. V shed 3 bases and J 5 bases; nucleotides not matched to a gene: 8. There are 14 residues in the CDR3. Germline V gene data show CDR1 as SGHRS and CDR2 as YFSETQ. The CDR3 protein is CASSSPTGTDEQYF. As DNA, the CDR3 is TGCGCCAGCAGCTCCCCTACCGGGACAGACGAGCAGTACTTC.

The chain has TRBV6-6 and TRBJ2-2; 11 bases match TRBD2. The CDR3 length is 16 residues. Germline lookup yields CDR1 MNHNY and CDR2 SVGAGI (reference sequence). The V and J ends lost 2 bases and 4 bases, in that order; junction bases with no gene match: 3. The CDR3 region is CASSYPSGRPTGELFF. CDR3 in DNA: TGTGCCAGCAGTTACCCTAGCGGGAGGCCCACCGGGGAGCTGTTTTTT.

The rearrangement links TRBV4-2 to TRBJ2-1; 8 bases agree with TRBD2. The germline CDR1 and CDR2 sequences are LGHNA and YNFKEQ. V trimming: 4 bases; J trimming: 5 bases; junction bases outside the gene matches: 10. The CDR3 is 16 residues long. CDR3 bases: TGTGCCAGCAGCCTAAGGGAACTAGCGGACGACAATGAGCAGTTCTTC. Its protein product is CASSLRELADDNEQFF.

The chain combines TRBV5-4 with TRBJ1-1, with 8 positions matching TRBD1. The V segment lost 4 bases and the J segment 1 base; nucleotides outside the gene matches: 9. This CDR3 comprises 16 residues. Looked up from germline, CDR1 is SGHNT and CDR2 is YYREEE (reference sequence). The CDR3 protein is CASSPAIDRGNTEAFF. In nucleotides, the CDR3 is TGTGCCAGCAGCCCAGCGATCGACAGGGGGAACACTGAAGCTTTCTTT.

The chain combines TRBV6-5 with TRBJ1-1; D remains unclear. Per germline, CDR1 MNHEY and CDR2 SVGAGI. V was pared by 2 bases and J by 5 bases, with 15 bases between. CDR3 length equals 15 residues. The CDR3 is CASSYPAGGRTEAFF. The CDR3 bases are TGTGCCAGCAGTTACCCGGCCGGCGGTAGGACTGAAGCTTTCTTT.

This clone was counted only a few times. The DNA of the CDR3 is TGTGCCACCAGCAGGCAGGGCTCCGGGGAGCTGTTTTTT. Translating gives CATSRQGSGELFF. The chain employs TRBV15 and TRBJ2-2; D might be TRBD1 (5 bases). The V gene lost 3 bases and the J gene lost 6 bases, with 8 bases spanning the gap. CDR1 is LNHNV, CDR2 YYDKDF, per germline (reference sequence). This CDR3 contains 13 residues.

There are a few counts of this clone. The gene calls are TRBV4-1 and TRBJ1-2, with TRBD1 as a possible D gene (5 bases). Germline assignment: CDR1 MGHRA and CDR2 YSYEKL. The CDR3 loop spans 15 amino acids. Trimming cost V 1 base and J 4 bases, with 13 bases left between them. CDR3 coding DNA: TGCGCCAGCAGCCAAGGGATCGTGGGGGGCTATGGCTACACCTTC. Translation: CASSQGIVGGYGYTF.

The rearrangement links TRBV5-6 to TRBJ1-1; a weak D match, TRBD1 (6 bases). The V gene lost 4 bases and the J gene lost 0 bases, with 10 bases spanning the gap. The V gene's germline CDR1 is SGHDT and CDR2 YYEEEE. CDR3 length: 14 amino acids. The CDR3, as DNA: TGTGCCAGCAGCCGACAGGTCCTGAACACTGAAGCTTTCTTT. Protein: CASSRQVLNTEAFF.

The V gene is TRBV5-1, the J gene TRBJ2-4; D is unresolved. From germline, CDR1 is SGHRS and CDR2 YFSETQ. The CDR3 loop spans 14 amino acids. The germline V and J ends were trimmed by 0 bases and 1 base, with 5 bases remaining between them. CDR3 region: CASSLGTAKNIQYF. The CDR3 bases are TGCGCCAGCAGCTTGGGCACTGCCAAAAACATTCAGTACTTC.

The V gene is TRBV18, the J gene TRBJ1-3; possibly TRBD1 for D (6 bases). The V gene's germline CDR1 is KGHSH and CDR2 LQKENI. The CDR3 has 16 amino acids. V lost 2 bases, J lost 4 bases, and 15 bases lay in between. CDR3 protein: CASSPLQGSGGNTIYF. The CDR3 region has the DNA TGTGCCAGCTCACCATTGCAGGGGTCGGGAGGAAACACCATATATTTT.

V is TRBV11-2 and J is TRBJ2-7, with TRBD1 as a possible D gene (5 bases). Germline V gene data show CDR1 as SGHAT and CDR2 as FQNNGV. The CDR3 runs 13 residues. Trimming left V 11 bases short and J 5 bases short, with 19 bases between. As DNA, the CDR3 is TGTGCCGGCATACAGGTCCCTCGGAACGAGCAGTACTTC. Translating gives CAGIQVPRNEQYF.

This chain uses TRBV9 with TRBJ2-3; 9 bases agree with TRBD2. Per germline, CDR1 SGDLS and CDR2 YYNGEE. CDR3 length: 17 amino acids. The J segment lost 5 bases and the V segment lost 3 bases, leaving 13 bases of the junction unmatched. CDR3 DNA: TGTGCCAGCAGCGAGTCGGGCGGGGGGGCGGGAAAAGATACGCAGTATTTT. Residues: CASSESGGGAGKDTQYF.

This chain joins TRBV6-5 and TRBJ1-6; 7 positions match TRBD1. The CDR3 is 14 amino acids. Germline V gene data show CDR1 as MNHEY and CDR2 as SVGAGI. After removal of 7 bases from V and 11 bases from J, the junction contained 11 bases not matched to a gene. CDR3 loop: CASTQGGGRPPLHF. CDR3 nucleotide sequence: TGTGCCAGCACCCAGGGGGGTGGCAGGCCACCCCTCCACTTT.

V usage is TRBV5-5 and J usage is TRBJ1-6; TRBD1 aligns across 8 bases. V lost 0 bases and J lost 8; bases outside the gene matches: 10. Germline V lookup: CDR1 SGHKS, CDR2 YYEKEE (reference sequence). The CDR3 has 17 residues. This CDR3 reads CASSLGRAGGVDSPLHF. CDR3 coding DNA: TGTGCCAGCAGCTTGGGAAGGGCAGGGGGCGTTGATTCACCCCTCCACTTT.

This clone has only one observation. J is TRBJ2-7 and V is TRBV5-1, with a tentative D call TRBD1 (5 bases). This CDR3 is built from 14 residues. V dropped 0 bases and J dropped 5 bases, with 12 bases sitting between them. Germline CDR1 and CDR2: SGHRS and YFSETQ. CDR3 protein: CASSLGWGQDEQYF. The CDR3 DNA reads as TGCGCCAGCAGCTTGGGGTGGGGCCAGGACGAGCAGTACTTC.

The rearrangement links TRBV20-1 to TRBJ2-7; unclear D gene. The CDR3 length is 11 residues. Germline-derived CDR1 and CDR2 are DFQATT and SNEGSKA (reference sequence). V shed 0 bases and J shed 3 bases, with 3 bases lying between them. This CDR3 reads CSARDNYEQYF. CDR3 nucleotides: TGCAGTGCTAGAGATAACTACGAGCAGTACTTC.

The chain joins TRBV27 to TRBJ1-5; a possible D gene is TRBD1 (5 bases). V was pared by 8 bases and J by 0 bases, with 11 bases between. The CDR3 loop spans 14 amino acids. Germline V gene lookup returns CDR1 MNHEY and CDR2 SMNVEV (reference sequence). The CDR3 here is CASQKGFSNQPQHF. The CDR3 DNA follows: TGTGCCAGCCAGAAGGGGTTTAGCAATCAGCCCCAGCATTTT.

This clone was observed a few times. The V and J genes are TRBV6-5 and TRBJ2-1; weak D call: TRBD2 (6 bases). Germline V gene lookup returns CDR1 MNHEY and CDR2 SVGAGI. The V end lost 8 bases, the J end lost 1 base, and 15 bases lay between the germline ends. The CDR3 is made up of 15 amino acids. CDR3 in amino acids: CASHRDFGSYNEQFF. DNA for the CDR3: TGTGCCAGCCACCGGGACTTTGGATCCTACAATGAGCAGTTCTTC.

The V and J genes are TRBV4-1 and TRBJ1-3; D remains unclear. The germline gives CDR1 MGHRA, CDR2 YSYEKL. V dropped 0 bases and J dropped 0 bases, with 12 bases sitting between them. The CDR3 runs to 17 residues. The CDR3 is CASSQDPAESSGNTIYF. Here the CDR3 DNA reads TGCGCCAGCAGCCAAGATCCGGCGGAGAGCTCTGGAAACACCATATATTTT.